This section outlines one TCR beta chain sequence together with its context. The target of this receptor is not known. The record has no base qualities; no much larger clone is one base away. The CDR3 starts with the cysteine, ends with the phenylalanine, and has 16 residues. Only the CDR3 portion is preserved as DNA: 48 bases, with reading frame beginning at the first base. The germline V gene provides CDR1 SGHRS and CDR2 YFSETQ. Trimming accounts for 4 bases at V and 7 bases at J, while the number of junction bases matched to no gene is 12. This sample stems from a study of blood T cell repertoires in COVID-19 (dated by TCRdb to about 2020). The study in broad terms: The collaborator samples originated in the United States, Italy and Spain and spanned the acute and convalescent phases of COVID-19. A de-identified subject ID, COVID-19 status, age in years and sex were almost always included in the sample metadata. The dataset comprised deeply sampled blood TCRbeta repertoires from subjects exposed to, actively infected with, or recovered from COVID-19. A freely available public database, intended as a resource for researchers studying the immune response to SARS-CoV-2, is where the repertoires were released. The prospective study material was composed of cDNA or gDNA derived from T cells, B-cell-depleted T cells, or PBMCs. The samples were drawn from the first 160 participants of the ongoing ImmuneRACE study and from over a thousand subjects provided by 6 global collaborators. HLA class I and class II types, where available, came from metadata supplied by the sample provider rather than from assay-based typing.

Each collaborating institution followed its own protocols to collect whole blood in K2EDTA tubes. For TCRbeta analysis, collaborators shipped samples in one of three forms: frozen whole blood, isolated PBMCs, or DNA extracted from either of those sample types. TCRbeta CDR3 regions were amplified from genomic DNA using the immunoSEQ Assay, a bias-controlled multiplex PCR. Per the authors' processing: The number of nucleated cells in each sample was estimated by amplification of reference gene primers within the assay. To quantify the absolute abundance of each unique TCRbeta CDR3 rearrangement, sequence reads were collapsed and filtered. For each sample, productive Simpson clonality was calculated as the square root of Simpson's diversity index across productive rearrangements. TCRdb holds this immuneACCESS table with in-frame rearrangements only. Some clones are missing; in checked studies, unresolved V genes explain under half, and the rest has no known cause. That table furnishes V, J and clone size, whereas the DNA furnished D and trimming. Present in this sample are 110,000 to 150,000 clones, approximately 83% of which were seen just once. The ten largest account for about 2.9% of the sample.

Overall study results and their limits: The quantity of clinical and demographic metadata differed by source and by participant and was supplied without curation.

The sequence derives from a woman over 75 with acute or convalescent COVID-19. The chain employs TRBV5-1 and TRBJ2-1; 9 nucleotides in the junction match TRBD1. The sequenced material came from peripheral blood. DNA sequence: TGCGCCAGCAGCGAGGGACAGGGAGGAGGTCGAAATGAGCAGTTCTTC. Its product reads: CASSEGQGGGRNEQFF.